The rows below give T cell receptor beta chains drawn from one sample of a study of T cell repertoires in cytomegalovirus infection. TCRdb redid the calling of the reads with MiXCR, one entry per CDR3 protein. The data contain roughly 700,000 distinct CDR3 sequences, approximately 33% of them singletons. No cognate antigen is known for these TCRs. Sequenced material: cultured PBMCs, taken from culture after CMV antigen stimulation. The receptors come from a human donor in good health (CMV status not recorded). Some clones in this sample may be carry-over from other donors' samples. CDR3s leave out the opening cysteine and the closing phenylalanine or tryptophan. The order of the fields is J gene, V gene, clone size, CDR3 protein. Rows give clone size only sometimes, using once, few, many, or a class for an expanded clone.

TRBJ1-1,TRBV7-9,few,ASSPRVPEAF
TRBJ2-7,TRBV20-1,.,SASSGSLDEQY
TRBJ1-2,TRBV20-1,once,SARSEGADGYT
TRBJ2-7,TRBV11-1,few,ASSSGTSLSGEQY
TRBJ2-7,TRBV7-9,.,ASSLARGYYEQY
TRBJ2-7,TRBV7-2,many,ASSLDGTYEQY
TRBJ2-3,TRBV6-6,few,ASSHIWVTDTQY
TRBJ2-5,TRBV12-3/TRBV12-4,many,ASSLHREETQY
TRBJ2-5,TRBV4-1,few,ASSHLFMETQY
TRBJ2-1,TRBV7-2,many,ASSLGGGYNEQF
TRBJ1-6,TRBV19,.,ASTVTGTNSPLH
TRBJ2-7,TRBV10-3,.,ATWTGEAYEQY
TRBJ1-4,TRBV11-2,.,ASGAGSGTTNEKLF
TRBJ1-1,TRBV7-9,.,ASSFYTDGAEAF
TRBJ2-2,TRBV6-2/TRBV6-3,once,ASSGQPTGELF
TRBJ2-5,TRBV4-1,.,ASSQVGTGAETQY
TRBJ2-3,TRBV27,.,ASSFGWRGGSSTDTQY